Listed below are T cell receptor beta chains from one sample, sequenced in a study of OX40 agonist ivuxolimab in advanced cancers. Sequencing was performed with immunoSEQ multiplex PCR; in TCRdb, only in-frame clones are kept and a portion is missing. The sample has roughly 71,000 clones; 60% to 80% are singletons. This material consisted of CD4+ or CD8+ T cells sorted from blood, taken in a trial of the OX40 agonist ivuxolimab. The receptors here all came from an adult with an advanced solid tumor such as melanoma, head and neck, liver or kidney cancer. Each CDR3 is given with its conserved first and last residue. A D gene is named only where the DNA matches it firmly. Clone size is not always given. Where it is, it says once, few, many or a class for expanded clones.

j_call,d_call,v_call,clone_size,cdr3_nt,cdr3_aa
TRBJ2-7,.,TRBV11-2,.,TGTGCCAGCAGCCTCAGACAGGATTTGATCTACGAGCAGTACTTC,CASSLRQDLIYEQYF
TRBJ1-1,.,TRBV6-1,.,TGTGCCAGCAGTGAAGAAAGATTCGGACAGATGAACACTGAAGCTTTCTTT,CASSEERFGQMNTEAFF
TRBJ2-5,TRBD1,TRBV29-1,.,TGCAGCGTTGAGGGACAGGCAAAAGAGACCCAGTACTTC,CSVEGQAKETQYF
TRBJ2-5,.,TRBV28,few,TGTGCCAGCAGCCGGACGGAAGCTCAAGAGACCCAGTACTTC,CASSRTEAQETQYF
TRBJ2-2,.,TRBV28,few,TGTGCCAGCAGTTCCCCCGGGAGAAGAGATGGGGAGCTGTTTTTT,CASSSPGRRDGELFF
TRBJ2-2,.,TRBV7-9,.,TGTGCCAGCAGCTCAAGCCAGGGTCCCCGGGAGCTGTTTTTT,CASSSSQGPRELFF
TRBJ1-1,.,TRBV7-6,.,TGTGCCAGCAGCTTACAGGGAGACACTGAAGCTTTCTTT,CASSLQGDTEAFF
TRBJ2-7,.,TRBV9,.,TGTGCCAGCAGCGTAGGTGTCGGGGACTCCTACGAGCAGTACTTC,CASSVGVGDSYEQYF
TRBJ2-1,TRBD2,TRBV14,.,TGTGCCAGCAGCATTACTAAGCGGGGTGAGCAGTTCTTC,CASSITKRGEQFF
TRBJ2-7,TRBD1,TRBV6-5,.,TGTGCCAGCAGTTATCGGGACAGTCCGACCTACGAGCAGTACTTC,CASSYRDSPTYEQYF
TRBJ1-1,.,TRBV5-1,.,TGCGCCAGCAGCGGTGTAGTGAACACTGAAGCTTTCTTT,CASSGVVNTEAFF
TRBJ2-1,.,TRBV5-1,once,TGCGCCAGCAGCTTGCTTCGTGAGCAGTTCTTC,CASSLLREQFF